This is a list of T cell receptor beta chains from one sample in a study of PD-L1 blockade in urothelial cancer. This table comes from immunoSEQ multiplex PCR, and its TCRdb copy is limited to in-frame clones, with some not included. The sample has 50,000 or so clones; about 85% are singletons. Sample: PBMCs, taken around atezolizumab (anti-PD-L1) treatment. All receptors come from a middle-aged man with urothelial cancer. CDR3s include the opening cysteine and the closing phenylalanine or tryptophan. The D gene is left open where the match is weak. Only some rows state a clone size, as once, few, many or a class for expanded clones.

length,size,J,D,V,DNA,CDR3
11,NA,TRBJ2-3,NA,TRBV10-2,TGCGCCAGCACCCCAGGAGATACGCAGTATTTT,CASTPGDTQYF
15,NA,TRBJ1-2,NA,TRBV7-9,TGTGCCAGCAGCCCCGACAGGATTACTAACTATGGCTACACCTTC,CASSPDRITNYGYTF
12,once,TRBJ2-5,TRBD1,TRBV29-1,TGCAGCGTTGGTAGGGGGCGTGAGACCCAGTACTTC,CSVGRGRETQYF
15,NA,TRBJ1-5,NA,TRBV9,TGTGCCAGCAGCGTAGATAACAGGTTGCATCAGCCCCAGCATTTT,CASSVDNRLHQPQHF
17,NA,TRBJ2-5,NA,TRBV28,TGTGCCAGCAGTTTTATTCTCGCAGCGGGGACACAAGAGACCCAGTACTTC,CASSFILAAGTQETQYF
14,NA,TRBJ1-5,NA,TRBV4-1,TGCGCCAGCAGCCAAGAAAGGGGAAGACAGCCCCAGCATTTT,CASSQERGRQPQHF
15,NA,TRBJ1-6,TRBD1,TRBV5-4,TGTGCCAGCAGCTCTGAGGGGACAGCTAATTCACCCCTCCACTTT,CASSSEGTANSPLHF
15,NA,TRBJ2-1,NA,TRBV5-5,TGTGCCAGCAGCTTGGCAGGGGAACTTTACAATGAGCAGTTCTTC,CASSLAGELYNEQFF
16,NA,TRBJ2-1,TRBD2,TRBV10-1,TGCGCCAGCAGAGGGACTAGCGGGCAAACCTACAATGAGCAGTTCTTC,CASRGTSGQTYNEQFF
19,NA,TRBJ2-2,NA,TRBV2,TGTGCCAGCAGTGAAGCGCTGATGGGGCTTGGTTTGAACACCGGGGAGCTGTTTTTT,CASSEALMGLGLNTGELFF
16,NA,TRBJ2-1,TRBD2,TRBV5-1,TGCGCCAGCGGAAGGGGACTAACCAGCTCCTACAATGAGCAGTTCTTC,CASGRGLTSSYNEQFF
17,NA,TRBJ2-5,TRBD2,TRBV28,TGTGCCAGCAGTTCCCCGTGGGGACTAGCGGGAGTAAAGACCCAGTACTTC,CASSSPWGLAGVKTQYF
16,NA,TRBJ1-6,NA,TRBV4-3,TGCGCCAGCAGCCAAGACACCCCCTACCAGGATTCACCCCTCCACTTT,CASSQDTPYQDSPLHF
15,NA,TRBJ2-7,NA,TRBV5-4,TGTGCCAGCAGCTTAAAGACAGGCCCTCTCTACGAGCAGTACTTC,CASSLKTGPLYEQYF
15,NA,TRBJ2-7,TRBD1,TRBV5-1,TGCGCCAGCAGCTCCACCGGGACAGTTTTCTACGAGCAGTACTTC,CASSSTGTVFYEQYF
14,NA,TRBJ2-3,NA,TRBV14,TGTGCCAGCAGCCAATCTAGCCGCACAGATACGCAGTATTTT,CASSQSSRTDTQYF
15,NA,TRBJ1-2,TRBD1,TRBV12-5,TGTGCTAGTGGTTTGCAGGGACAGCGCCTCTATGGCTACACCTTC,CASGLQGQRLYGYTF
15,once,TRBJ2-1,TRBD2,TRBV5-1,TGCGCCAGCAGCCGTAGCGGGGGGGACTACAATGAGCAGTTCTTC,CASSRSGGDYNEQFF
14,NA,TRBJ1-3,TRBD1,TRBV15,TGTGCCACCAGCATAGACAGGGGTGGAAACACCATATATTTT,CATSIDRGGNTIYF
12,NA,TRBJ2-1,NA,TRBV2,TGTGCCGGGCAGGGGTCCTACAATGAGCAGTTCTTC,CAGQGSYNEQFF
15,NA,TRBJ1-1,TRBD1,TRBV4-3,TGCGCCAGCAGACACTTGGACAGGGGGATCCCTGAAGCTTTCTTT,CASRHLDRGIPEAFF
13,NA,TRBJ2-7,NA,TRBV7-6,TGTGCCAGCAGCTCCGCCGTTTTGGCCGAGCAGTACTTC,CASSSAVLAEQYF